The 8 T cell receptor beta chains in this list originate from one sample, sequenced in a study of identical twins. MiXCR, run by TCRdb on the 5' RACE reads, gives a single entry per CDR3 protein. Of roughly 540,000 distinct CDR3 sequences listed, roughly a fifth are singletons. The data were also submitted as part of a second study, on T cells expressing NK-cell markers.

Source material: CD4+ T cells sorted from blood. The receptors shown here come from a young woman in good health.

This chain links TRBV12-3 or TRBV12-4 with TRBJ1-1, with no clear D. Trimming took off 6 bases at V and 5 bases at J, with 16 bases between the two ends. This CDR3 spans 14 amino acids. The CDR3 loop is CASRSSALGTEAFF. CDR3 coding DNA: TGTGCCAGCAGGAGCTCTGCCCTGGGGACTGAAGCTTTCTTT.

V gene TRBV20-1 combines with J gene TRBJ1-5; a weak D match, TRBD1 (6 bases). CDR1 and CDR2 from the germline V gene are DFQATT and SNEGSKA (reference sequence). CDR3 length: 16 residues. Trimming stripped 6 bases from V and 1 base from J, with 19 bases between. Here the CDR3 DNA reads TGCAGTGCCAGGGACCCACAGGGCAAGAGCAATCAGCCCCAGCATTTT. It codes for CSARDPQGKSNQPQHF.

The chain employs TRBV7-2 and TRBJ2-2; either TRBD1 or TRBD2 may supply D (5 bases each). The CDR3 is 16 residues long. Germline values: CDR1 SGHTA, CDR2 FQGNSA. Trimming cost V 2 bases and J 0 bases, with 10 bases left between them. The CDR3 protein is CASSLWGNSNTGELFF. The DNA for the CDR3 is TGTGCCAGCAGCTTATGGGGGAATTCGAACACCGGGGAGCTGTTTTTT. The complete variable domain, with remaining parts taken from reference TRBV7-2 and TRBJ2-2, reads GAGVSQSPSNKVTEKGKDVELRCDPISGHTALYWYRQSLGQGLEFLIYFQGNSAPDKSGLPSDRFSAERTGGSVSTLTIQRTQQEDSAVYLCASSLWGNSNTGELFFGEGSRLTVL.

The V call is TRBV18, the J call TRBJ2-5; D tentatively fits TRBD1 or TRBD2 (5 bases each). V lost 4 bases to trimming and J lost 3 bases, with 9 bases between them. CDR1 is KGHSH, CDR2 LQKENI, per germline. The CDR3 consists of 13 residues. CDR3 nucleotide sequence: TGTGCCAGCTCACAGGTGGGGGAAGAGACCCAGTACTTC. Protein: CASSQVGEETQYF. Using reference TRBV18 and TRBJ2-5 for the parts outside the CDR3, the full variable domain is NAGVMQNPRHLVRRRGQEARLRCSPMKGHSHVYWYRQLPEEGLKFMVYLQKENIIDESGMPKERFSAEFPKEGPSILRIQQVVRGDSAAYFCASSQVGEETQYFGPGTRLLVL.

The chain employs TRBV29-1 and TRBJ2-3, with D possibly TRBD1 on 6 matching bases. Germline V CDR1 and CDR2: SQVTM, ANQGSEA. The CDR3 is 11 residues long. Trimming shortened V by 3 bases and J by 6 bases, and 7 bases separated the two germline ends. CDR3 protein: CSVDRGDTQYF. The CDR3 DNA is TGCAGCGTTGATAGGGGGGATACGCAGTATTTT.

The V call is TRBV6-4, the J call TRBJ2-1, with 9 bases lining up with TRBD1. The CDR3 covers 14 residues. V shed 3 bases and J 7 bases; nucleotides not matched to a gene: 4. The germline V gene encodes CDR1 MRHNA and CDR2 SNTAGT. The CDR3 loop is CASSETGGLNEQFF. Written as DNA, the CDR3 is TGTGCCAGCAGTGAGACAGGGGGGCTTAATGAGCAGTTCTTC.

This sequence joins TRBV7-2 and TRBJ2-1, with 7 bases that match TRBD1. Germline trimming cut 1 base from V and 7 bases from J; bases unmatched to any gene: 7. The CDR3 covers 15 residues. Per the germline V gene, CDR1 is SGHTA and CDR2 is FQGNSA. The CDR3 DNA reads TGTGCCAGCAGCTTAGTACAGGGGAGTAGAAATGAGCAGTTCTTC. Translated: CASSLVQGSRNEQFF.

The V gene is TRBV20-1, the J gene TRBJ2-1; 7 positions match TRBD2. CDR3 size: 13 residues. Germline trimming cut 3 bases from V and 14 bases from J; bases unmatched to any gene: 13. CDR1 and CDR2 (germline): DFQATT, SNEGSKA (reference sequence). The CDR3 DNA sequence: TGCAGTGCTAGGAAGGCGCTAGCGGCTCTAGAGTTCTTC. The encoded protein is CSARKALAALEFF.